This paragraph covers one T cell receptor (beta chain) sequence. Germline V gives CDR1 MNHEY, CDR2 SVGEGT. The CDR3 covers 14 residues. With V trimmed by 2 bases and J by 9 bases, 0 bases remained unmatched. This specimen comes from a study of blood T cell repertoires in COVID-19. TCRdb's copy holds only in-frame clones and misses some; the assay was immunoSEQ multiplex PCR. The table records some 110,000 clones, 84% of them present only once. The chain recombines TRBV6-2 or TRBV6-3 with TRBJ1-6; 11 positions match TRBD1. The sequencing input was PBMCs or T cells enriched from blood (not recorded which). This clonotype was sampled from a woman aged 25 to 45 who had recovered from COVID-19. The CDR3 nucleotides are TGTGCCAGCAGTTACGGACAGGGGGCTTCACCCCTCCACTTT. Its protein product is CASSYGQGASPLHF.